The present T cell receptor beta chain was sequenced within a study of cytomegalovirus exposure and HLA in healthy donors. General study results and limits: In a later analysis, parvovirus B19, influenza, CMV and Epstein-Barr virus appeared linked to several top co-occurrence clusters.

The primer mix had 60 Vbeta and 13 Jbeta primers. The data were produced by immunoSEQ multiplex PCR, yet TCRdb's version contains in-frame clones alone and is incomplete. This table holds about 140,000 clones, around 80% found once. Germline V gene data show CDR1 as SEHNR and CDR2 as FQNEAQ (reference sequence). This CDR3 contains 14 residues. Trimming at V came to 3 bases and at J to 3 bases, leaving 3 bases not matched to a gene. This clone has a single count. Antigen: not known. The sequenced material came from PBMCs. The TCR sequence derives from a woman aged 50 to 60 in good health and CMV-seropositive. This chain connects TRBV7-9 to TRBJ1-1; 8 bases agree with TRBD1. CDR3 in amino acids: CASSFGQGDTEAFF. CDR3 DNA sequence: TGTGCCAGCAGCTTCGGACAGGGCGACACTGAAGCTTTCTTT.